Below, 20 T cell receptor beta chains from the same sample are listed, as sequenced in a study of regulatory T cells in long-lasting Graves disease. Building of the TCR beta libraries involved iRepertoire HTBI primers and Arm-PCR of CDR3 regions. Each CDR3 protein is one row after TCRdb ran MiXCR on the multiplex PCR reads. The sample carries about 460,000 distinct CDR3 sequences, approximately 23% recorded once. Documented time point: persistent/refractory GD, antithyroid drugs over 5 years with positive TRAb. There was RNA extracted from PBMCs, and the TCR library was made from it. This material consisted of peripheral blood mononuclear cells (PBMCs), taken when the disease was refractory, from a patient treated with antithyroid drugs. These receptors originate from a female donor with Graves disease.

As regards this clonotype: This could be a read error, since a much larger clone is one nucleotide away. This chain connects TRBV6-1 to TRBJ2-5; D is possibly TRBD1 or TRBD2 (5 bases each). V gave up 8 bases and J gave up 6 bases, with 22 bases separating them. Germline CDR1 reads MNHNS; CDR2 reads SASEGT. The CDR3 totals 15 residues. Here the CDR3 DNA reads TGTGCCAGCCGATCCGGGGCTAGAGGTTCGCAGACCCAGTACTTC. Its translation: CASRSGARGSQTQYF.

This clonotype was observed a few times. J is TRBJ2-3 and V is TRBV9; TRBD2 matches at 7 bases. Germline V lookup: CDR1 SGDLS, CDR2 YYNGEE. The CDR3 loop spans 14 amino acids. Trimming took 3 bases from V and 6 from J; bases not matched to a gene: 7. This CDR3 reads CASSDSGRGDTQYF. DNA of the CDR3: TGTGCCAGCAGCGATAGCGGGCGAGGGGATACGCAGTATTTT.

This chain connects TRBV6-9 to TRBJ1-1; D unresolved. V was pared by 3 bases and J by 8 bases, with 13 bases between. The germline CDR1 and CDR2 sequences are MNHGY and SVAAGI. The CDR3 covers 13 residues. The CDR3 DNA reads TGTGCCAGCAGTTACTCCCCGAAGAGCGAAGCTTTCTTT. Its translation is CASSYSPKSEAFF.

This clonotype came up a few times. Germline is not matched at one junction end, which may reflect a read error. The chain has TRBV7-2 and TRBJ2-7, with 10 bases that match TRBD2. The germline V gene encodes CDR1 SGHTA and CDR2 FQGNSA. This CDR3 is built from 14 residues. The CDR3 region is CASSFSGGSYERYF. DNA of the CDR3: TGTGCCAGCAGCTTTAGCGGGGGGTCCTACGAGCGGTACTTC.

The chain carries TRBV24-1 and TRBJ2-1; 8 bases line up with TRBD1. The germline gives CDR1 KGHDR, CDR2 SFDVKD. With V trimmed by 2 bases and J by 3 bases, 8 bases remained unmatched. The CDR3 loop spans 17 amino acids. The CDR3: CATSDSTGTGFYNEQFF. The CDR3 nucleotides are TGTGCCACCAGTGATTCGACCGGGACAGGATTCTACAATGAGCAGTTCTTC.

This clonotype was seen many times. V usage is TRBV28 and J usage is TRBJ2-7; D perhaps matches TRBD2 (6 bases). Per the germline V gene, CDR1 is MDHEN and CDR2 is SYDVKM. The CDR3 extends over 15 amino acids. V dropped 3 bases and J dropped 0 bases, with 12 bases sitting between them. CDR3 sequence (DNA): TGTGCCAGCAGTTTGCTCCGGGGGAGCTCCTACGAGCAGTACTTC. Translated, it gives CASSLLRGSSYEQYF.

The CDR3 DNA is TGCAGTGCTAGAGATGGGGACCCTTGGAGCAATCAGCCCCAGCATTTT. Translated: CSARDGDPWSNQPQHF. The gene calls are TRBV20-1 and TRBJ1-5, with D perhaps TRBD1 (5 bases). V lost 0 bases, J lost 1 base, and 13 bases lay in between. Germline CDR1 is DFQATT and CDR2 is SNEGSKA (reference sequence). The CDR3 sequence is 16 residues long.

This clonotype was observed a handful of times. V usage is TRBV11-2 and J usage is TRBJ2-7; a weak D match, TRBD2 (6 bases). Trimming removed 3 bases from V and 2 bases from J, with 11 bases in between. Germline CDR1 reads SGHAT; CDR2 reads FQNNGV. CDR3 length: 14 residues. As DNA, the CDR3 is TGTGCCAGCAGCTTGGGGGGAATCACCTACGAGCAGTACTTC. Translating it yields CASSLGGITYEQYF.

This clonotype was observed at least ten times. This chain connects TRBV28 to TRBJ1-2; 12 bases fit TRBD1. Germline trimming cut 6 bases from V and 2 bases from J; bases unmatched to any gene: 4. This CDR3 comprises 15 residues. Germline V CDR1 and CDR2: MDHEN, SYDVKM. The CDR3 sequence is CASSLGTGGNYGYTF. The CDR3 DNA reads as TGTGCCAGCAGCTTAGGGACAGGGGGCAACTATGGCTACACCTTC.

V usage is TRBV19 and J usage is TRBJ1-1; the D is unclear. The CDR3 spans 12 residues. CDR1 is LNHDA and CDR2 is SQIVND in the germline V gene (reference sequence). The V and J ends lost 2 bases and 3 bases respectively, with 4 bases between them. The CDR3 region has the DNA TGTGCCAGTAGTATACAGGACACTGAAGCTTTCTTT. Its translation: CASSIQDTEAFF.

The chain couples TRBV18 to TRBJ1-2; D is undetermined. Deletions cut 0 bases from V and 1 base from J, with 12 bases between. Germline lookup yields CDR1 KGHSH and CDR2 LQKENI. This CDR3 is built from 16 residues. DNA of the CDR3: TGTGCCAGCTCACCACCGGGTGGGCCGGATAACTATGGCTACACCTTC. Protein sequence: CASSPPGGPDNYGYTF.

With regard to this clonotype: This likely came from a read error, as a far larger clone is one base away. V is TRBV11-3 and J is TRBJ1-4; perhaps TRBD1 as D (6 bases). Germline V lookup: CDR1 SGHNT, CDR2 YENEEA. Between the trimmed V and J ends, which lost 0 bases and 10 bases, there was a span of 15 bases. This CDR3 has 15 amino acids. CDR3 sequence reads: CASSLDQRGGGKLFF. DNA of the CDR3: TGTGCCAGCAGCTTAGACCAGCGTGGAGGGGGAAAACTGTTTTTT. The full variable domain, rest sourced from reference TRBV11-3 and TRBJ1-4, is EAGVVQSPRYKIIEKKQPVAFWCNPISGHNTLYWYLQNLGQGPELLIRYENEEAVDDSQLPKDRFSAERLKGVDSTLKIQPAELGDSAVYLCASSLDQRGGGKLFFGSGTQLSVL.

This clonotype was detected ten times or more. The rearrangement joins TRBV11-1 to TRBJ2-5; 9 bases align to TRBD2. Germline lookup yields CDR1 SGHAT and CDR2 FQDESV (reference sequence). The CDR3 totals 13 residues. Trimming took 10 bases from V and 5 from J; bases not matched to a gene: 8. Written as DNA, the CDR3 is TGTGCCACCTCCGAGCGGGAGGCGGAGACCCAGTACTTC. It encodes CATSEREAETQYF.

As regards this clonotype: It may be a read error: a sequence one base away is much more abundant. V usage is TRBV9 and J usage is TRBJ1-6; D not resolved. Germline assignment: CDR1 SGDLS and CDR2 YYNGEE. The CDR3 spans 15 residues. The CDR3 DNA follows: TGTGCCAGCAGCGCTCGGCGAGATGCTAATTCACCCCCCCACTTT. This sequence encodes CASSARRDANSPPHF.

This clonotype was recorded at least ten times. The rearrangement links TRBV20-1 to TRBJ1-1, with unresolved D. The CDR3 runs 12 residues. CDR1 DFQATT and CDR2 SNEGSKA come from the germline V gene (reference sequence). V shed 6 bases and J shed 1 base, with 9 bases lying between them. The CDR3, as DNA: TGCAGTGCGAGATGGGAGAACACTGAAGCTTTCTTT. As protein: CSARWENTEAFF.

This clonotype has just a few counts. J is TRBJ2-7 and V is TRBV25-1; possibly TRBD2 for D (6 bases). V was trimmed by 1 base and J by 2 bases, leaving 9 bases between them. The length of the CDR3 is 14 residues. CDR1 MGHDK and CDR2 SYGVNS come from the germline V gene. CDR3 region: CASSEFGGTYEQYF. CDR3 nucleotide sequence: TGTGCCAGCAGTGAATTTGGCGGGACCTACGAGCAGTACTTC.

This clonotype was seen at least ten times. This rearrangement joins TRBV27 to TRBJ1-2, with D unclear. Germline lookup yields CDR1 MNHEY and CDR2 SMNVEV (reference sequence). V lost 5 bases, J lost 4 bases, and 11 bases lay in between. This CDR3 region has 13 residues. The CDR3 region has the DNA TGTGCCAGCAGTGCCAATAATCCCTATGGCTACACCTTC. Translating gives CASSANNPYGYTF.

Many counts were recorded for this clonotype. V and J are TRBV9 and TRBJ2-7; D remains unclear. V was trimmed by 0 bases and J by 3 bases, leaving 10 bases between them. The CDR3 is 14 amino acids. Germline assignment: CDR1 SGDLS and CDR2 YYNGEE. DNA for the CDR3: TGTGCCAGCAGCGTAGCTCCGACCTTCTACGAGCAGTACTTC. It yields the protein CASSVAPTFYEQYF.

This clonotype occurred many times. V is TRBV7-2 and J is TRBJ1-2; perhaps TRBD1 as D (6 bases). Trimming took off 7 bases at V and 4 bases at J, with 16 bases between the two ends. Germline V gene sequence: CDR1 SGHTA, CDR2 FQGNSA. The length of the CDR3 is 14 residues. CDR3 bases: TGTGCCAGCATCCCGGACAGTGTCGCCTATGGCTACACCTTC. Translating it yields CASIPDSVAYGYTF. Drawing the rest from reference TRBV7-2 and TRBJ1-2, the complete variable domain is GAGVSQSPSNKVTEKGKDVELRCDPISGHTALYWYRQSLGQGLEFLIYFQGNSAPDKSGLPSDRFSAERTGGSVSTLTIQRTQQEDSAVYLCASIPDSVAYGYTFGSGTRLTVV.

Comments on this clonotype: This may be a read error, as it is one base from a much larger clone. The rearrangement uses TRBV12-3 or TRBV12-4 and TRBJ2-6, with a possible D match to TRBD1 (5 bases). CDR3 length: 14 amino acids. Here the CDR3 DNA reads TGTGCCAGCAGTTTTAGCTCTGGGGCCAACGCCCTGACTTTC. As protein: CASSFSSGANALTF.